A selection of T cell receptor beta chains follows, all from one sample in a study of T cells in Graves' hyperthyroidism and ophthalmopathy. TCRdb reprocessed the multiplex PCR reads via MiXCR and lists one record per CDR3 protein. The repertoire consists of about 720,000 distinct CDR3 sequences, with roughly 15% occurring once and the leading ten covering around 7.7%. The sequencing input was blood. These receptor sequences come from a man aged 18 to 30 with Graves' hyperthyroidism. The CDR3 runs from the conserved cysteine through the conserved F or W. D genes are given only for firm matches. Not every row has a clone size; where given, it reads once, few, many or a size class.

many	TRBV18	-	TRBJ2-1	TGTGCCAGCTCACCAGGGATGGTGCCCGGGACCTACAATGAGCAGTTCTTC	CASSPGMVPGTYNEQFF
few	TRBV19	TRBD2	TRBJ2-1	TGTGCCAGTCACAGTGGGACTAGCGGACACAATGAGCAGTTCTTC	CASHSGTSGHNEQFF
-	TRBV25-1	-	TRBJ1-2	TGTGCCAGCAGTGAATATGAGGCGCTGGGGTCATATGGCTACACCTTC	CASSEYEALGSYGYTF
-	TRBV6-1	-	TRBJ2-4	TGTGCCAGCAGTTTTTACCAACCCCTAGCCAAAAACATTCAGTACTTC	CASSFYQPLAKNIQYF
-	TRBV5-1	TRBD1	TRBJ2-5	TGCGCCAGCAGCAAGCCTCGGGACAGTACAAAAGAGACCCAGTACTTC	CASSKPRDSTKETQYF
many	TRBV27	-	TRBJ1-2	TGTGCCAGCAGTTTAAGGAGGGGCGCGGAGGGCTACACCTTC	CASSLRRGAEGYTF
few	TRBV9	TRBD1	TRBJ2-2	TGTGCCAGCAGCGGGGGACAGATAGTGAACACCGGGGAGCTGTTTTTT	CASSGGQIVNTGELFF
many	TRBV28	TRBD1	TRBJ2-3	TGTGCCAGCAGTTTGACAGGGTGGTCAGATACGCAGTATTTT	CASSLTGWSDTQYF
many	TRBV28	-	TRBJ2-2	TGTGCCAGCAGTTTAGTACGGATATACACCGGGGAGCTGTTTTTT	CASSLVRIYTGELFF
-	TRBV2	TRBD2	TRBJ2-7	TGTGCCAGCCTAGCGGGAGAATACTACGAGCAGTACTTC	CASLAGEYYEQYF
many	TRBV2	TRBD1	TRBJ1-1	TGTGCCAGCAGGGTAGACAGGGGGGGCACTGAAGCTTTCTTT	CASRVDRGGTEAFF
-	TRBV6-1	TRBD1	TRBJ2-5	TGTGCCAGCGGAGGGACAGGGATAGAGACCCAGTACTTC	CASGGTGIETQYF
many	TRBV3-1	-	TRBJ2-2	TGTGCCAGCAGCCAAAATAGGTTTGACGGGGAGCTGTTTTTT	CASSQNRFDGELFF
-	TRBV4-1	TRBD1	TRBJ1-4	TGCGCCAGCAGCCAAGATCTGGGACAGGAAAGCCATAATGAAAAACTGTTTTTT	CASSQDLGQESHNEKLFF
many	TRBV7-2	-	TRBJ1-1	TGTGCCAGCTCCTGGGGGGGGATGAACACTGAAGCTTTCTTT	CASSWGGMNTEAFF
-	TRBV19	-	TRBJ2-2	TGTGCCAGTAGTATAACGCCAAACACCGGGGAGCTGTTTTTT	CASSITPNTGELFF